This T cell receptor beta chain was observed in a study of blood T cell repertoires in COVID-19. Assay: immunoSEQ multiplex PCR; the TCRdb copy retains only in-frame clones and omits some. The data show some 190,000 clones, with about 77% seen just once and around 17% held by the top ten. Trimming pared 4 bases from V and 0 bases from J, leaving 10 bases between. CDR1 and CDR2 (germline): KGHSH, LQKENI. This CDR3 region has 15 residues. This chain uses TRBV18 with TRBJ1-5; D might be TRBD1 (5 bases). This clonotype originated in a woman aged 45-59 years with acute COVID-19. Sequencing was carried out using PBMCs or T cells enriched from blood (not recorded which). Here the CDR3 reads CASSRRDSSNQPQHF. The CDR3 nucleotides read TGTGCCAGCTCACGGAGGGACTCTAGCAATCAGCCCCAGCATTTT.